This T cell receptor beta chain comes out of a study of T-cell memory formation after mild COVID-19. Whole-study results and caveats: CD8+ contracting clones occupied EMRA, while CD4+ ones occupied mainly CM and EM.

One entry per CDR3 protein, called by TCRdb with MiXCR from the 5' RACE reads. The data show just over 300,000 distinct CDR3 sequences, 19% seen once. The CDR3 spans 16 residues. The germline V gene encodes CDR1 SGHAT and CDR2 FQNNGV. V shed 8 bases, J shed 5 bases, and the junction held 11 bases outside the gene matches. The sample holds a few counts of this clonotype. Its target is not known. The clonotype originates from a young man who had mild COVID-19 (a few samples of this study predate the infection). Cell type and time point are not known. The chain couples TRBV11-2 to TRBJ2-3; 12 bases align to TRBD2. The material sequenced was PBMCs or a T cell subset sorted from them (not recorded which). The CDR3 nucleotides read TGTGCCAGCTTCGGACTAGCGGGGACCTCGGGAGATACGCAGTATTTT. Translated: CASFGLAGTSGDTQYF.